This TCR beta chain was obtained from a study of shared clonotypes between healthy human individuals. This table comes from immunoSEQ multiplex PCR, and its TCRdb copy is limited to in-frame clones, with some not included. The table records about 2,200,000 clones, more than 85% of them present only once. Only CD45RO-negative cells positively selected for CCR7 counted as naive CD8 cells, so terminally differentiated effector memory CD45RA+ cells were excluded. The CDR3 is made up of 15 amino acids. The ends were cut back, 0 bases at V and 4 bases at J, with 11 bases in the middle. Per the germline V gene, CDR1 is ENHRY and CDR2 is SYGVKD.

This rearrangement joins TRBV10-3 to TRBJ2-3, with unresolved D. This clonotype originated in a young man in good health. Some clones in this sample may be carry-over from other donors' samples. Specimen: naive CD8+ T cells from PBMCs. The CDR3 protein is CAISESGYSSDTQYF. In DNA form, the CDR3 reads TGTGCCATCAGTGAGTCTGGCTATTCTTCAGATACGCAGTATTTT.